The next 24 T cell receptor beta chains were all read from a single sample in a study of cytomegalovirus exposure and HLA in healthy donors. In the PCR, 60 Vbeta and 13 Jbeta primers were used. Measured with immunoSEQ multiplex PCR; TCRdb has only the in-frame clones, and not every one. The sample records under 200,000 clones, around 82% being singletons. Source material: PBMCs. These receptor sequences come from a man younger than 45 in good health and CMV-seronegative.

The chain is built from TRBV6-1 and TRBJ1-2; perhaps TRBD1 as D (5 bases). The V gene's germline CDR1 is MNHNS and CDR2 SASEGT. V was trimmed by 4 bases and J by 2 bases, leaving 14 bases between them. The CDR3 has 15 amino acids. CDR3 sequence reads: CASSGSGHWNYGYTF. CDR3 DNA sequence: TGTGCCAGCAGTGGGAGTGGACATTGGAACTATGGCTACACCTTC.

This chain uses TRBV4-2 with TRBJ2-7, with 10 bases matching TRBD2. This CDR3 has 13 amino acids. CDR1 is LGHNA and CDR2 is YNFKEQ in the germline V gene. Trimming cost V 4 bases and J 5 bases; bases outside gene matches: 2. DNA of the CDR3: TGTGCCAGCAGCCTGGGACTAGCGAACGAGCAGTACTTC. The encoded protein is CASSLGLANEQYF.

J is TRBJ2-1 and V is TRBV5-1, with 7 bases lining up with TRBD2. The germline gives CDR1 SGHRS, CDR2 YFSETQ. With V trimmed by 1 base and J by 4 bases, 5 bases remained unmatched. The CDR3 covers 15 residues. CDR3 residues: CASSLRGDYYNEQFF. CDR3 sequence (DNA): TGCGCCAGCAGCTTGCGAGGGGACTATTACAATGAGCAGTTCTTC.

The chain employs TRBV25-1 and TRBJ2-3, with a possible D match to TRBD2 (7 bases). V lost 6 bases, J lost 5 bases, and 18 bases lay in between. The CDR3 is 15 residues long. The germline V gene encodes CDR1 MGHDK and CDR2 SYGVNS. The CDR3 sequence: CASRWGGAVRDTQYF. For the CDR3, the DNA is TGTGCCAGCAGGTGGGGGGGGGCGGTCAGAGATACGCAGTATTTT.

To note about this clone: The same CDR3 can be traced to other DNA sequences in this sample. The gene calls are TRBV5-1 and TRBJ1-5, with TRBD1 identical over 7 bases. The CDR3 is made up of 14 amino acids. CDR1 is SGHRS and CDR2 is YFSETQ in the germline V gene. Trimming removed 4 bases from V and 2 bases from J; junction bases left unmatched: 3. This CDR3 is CASSTGTGNQPQHF. The CDR3 DNA reads TGCGCCAGCAGCACAGGGACAGGCAATCAGCCCCAGCATTTT.

The chain has TRBV5-6 and TRBJ2-7; the match to TRBD2 covers 11 bases. V dropped 5 bases and J dropped 2; count of bases not matched to a gene: 6. There are 15 residues in the CDR3. Germline CDR1 SGHDT, CDR2 YYEEEE. The CDR3 loop is CASRYGTSGTYEQYF. As DNA, the CDR3 is TGTGCCAGCAGATACGGGACTAGCGGAACCTACGAGCAGTACTTC.

The gene calls are TRBV11-1 and TRBJ2-1, with D tentatively TRBD1 (6 bases). Germline CDR1 is SGHAT and CDR2 is FQDESV (reference sequence). V lost 5 bases to trimming and J lost 0 bases, with 14 bases between them. The length of the CDR3 is 16 residues. The CDR3: CASSHLGGFSYNEQFF. The CDR3 nucleotides are TGTGCCAGCAGCCATCTTGGGGGCTTCTCCTACAATGAGCAGTTCTTC.

This clone was picked up a small number of times. The rearrangement uses TRBV5-4 and TRBJ1-1; 7 bases agree with TRBD1. Germline lookup yields CDR1 SGHNT and CDR2 YYREEE (reference sequence). This CDR3 contains 16 residues. V gave up 0 bases and J gave up 5 bases; unmatched junction bases: 10. CDR3 sequence (DNA): TGTGCCAGCAGCTTGGAGGGGTCCAGGGGACAGACTGAAGCTTTCTTT. As protein: CASSLEGSRGQTEAFF. Full variable domain (missing parts from reference TRBV5-4 and TRBJ1-1): ETGVTQSPTHLIKTRGQQVTLRCSSQSGHNTVSWYQQALGQGPQFIFQYYREEENGRGNFPPRFSGLQFPNYSSELNVNALELDDSALYLCASSLEGSRGQTEAFFGQGTRLTVV.

The J gene is TRBJ1-2, the V gene TRBV4-2, with 8 bases fitting TRBD1. This CDR3 contains 17 residues. V dropped 3 bases and J dropped 5; count of bases not matched to a gene: 14. The germline gives CDR1 LGHNA, CDR2 YNFKEQ. The CDR3, as DNA: TGTGCCAGCAGCCAGGTAGAAGGGGCAGGGGGCGTGTATGGCTACACCTTC. This codes for CASSQVEGAGGVYGYTF.

The chain is built from TRBV5-5 and TRBJ2-1; 9 bases line up with TRBD1. Germline assignment: CDR1 SGHKS and CDR2 YYEKEE (reference sequence). The CDR3 totals 16 residues. The junction had 7 bases not matched to a gene; V was cut back by 2 bases and J by 4 bases. CDR3: CASSFARQGGYNEQFF. CDR3 DNA sequence: TGTGCCAGCAGCTTCGCCCGACAGGGGGGGTACAATGAGCAGTTCTTC.

The CDR3 coding sequence is TGTGCCAGTAGGTCAGGAATCGGGGAGCTGTTTTTT. It specifies CASRSGIGELFF. The J gene is TRBJ2-2, the V gene TRBV19; D call uncertain. The CDR3 sequence is 12 residues long. From germline, CDR1 is LNHDA and CDR2 SQIVND (reference sequence). Trimming removed 6 bases from V and 7 bases from J, with 9 bases in between.

The V gene is TRBV5-8, the J gene TRBJ2-7, with 8 nucleotides matching TRBD1. This CDR3 contains 14 residues. In germline, CDR1 is SGHTS, CDR2 YDEGEE. The J segment lost 7 bases and the V segment lost 2 bases, leaving 8 bases of the junction unmatched. The CDR3 DNA reads as TGTGCCAGCAGCTTCGGGCAGGGGGCCAAGGAGCAGTACTTC. Its translation is CASSFGQGAKEQYF.

A note on this clone: One junction end disagrees with the germline gene, perhaps due to a read error. V and J are TRBV20-1 and TRBJ1-2, with no clear D. Germline CDR1 DFQATT, CDR2 SNEGSKA (reference sequence). The CDR3 is made up of 9 amino acids. The CDR3 sequence is CSANRPEAF. CDR3 nucleotide sequence: TGCAGTGCTAATCGGCCCGAGGCCTTC.

The chain employs TRBV19 and TRBJ2-1; perhaps TRBD2 as D (6 bases). Germline V gene lookup returns CDR1 LNHDA and CDR2 SQIVND (reference sequence). The ends were cut back, 1 base at V and 3 bases at J, with 13 bases in the middle. The CDR3 length is 16 residues. The DNA of the CDR3 is TGTGCCAGTAGTATAGTGGCGAGGCGGGGCTACAATGAGCAGTTCTTC. It specifies CASSIVARRGYNEQFF.

V usage is TRBV7-2 and J usage is TRBJ1-1; D is undetermined. Germline CDR1 SGHTA, CDR2 FQGNSA. This CDR3 contains 14 residues. V shed 2 bases and J shed 4 bases, with 11 bases lying between them. The CDR3 DNA reads as TGTGCCAGCAGCTTAATGGTTCCCAGCACTGAAGCTTTCTTT. It specifies CASSLMVPSTEAFF. The whole variable domain, remainder taken from reference TRBV7-2 and TRBJ1-1, is GAGVSQSPSNKVTEKGKDVELRCDPISGHTALYWYRQSLGQGLEFLIYFQGNSAPDKSGLPSDRFSAERTGGSVSTLTIQRTQQEDSAVYLCASSLMVPSTEAFFGQGTRLTVV.

The chain links TRBV2 to TRBJ2-3, with TRBD2 matching 12 bases. CDR1 and CDR2 (germline): SNHLY, FYNNEI. Trimming took 6 bases from V and 6 from J; bases not matched to a gene: 7. This CDR3 has 15 residues. The CDR3 region has the DNA TGTGCCAGCAGAGGGCTAGCGGGGGGGCGGGATACGCAGTATTTT. Residues: CASRGLAGGRDTQYF.

CDR3 in DNA: TGTGCCAGCAGCCCAGGCAGCGGGGGGGCCACAGATACGCAGTATTTT. As protein: CASSPGSGGATDTQYF. The V gene is TRBV5-4, the J gene TRBJ2-3; TRBD2 aligns across 10 bases. The J segment lost 2 bases and the V segment lost 4 bases, leaving 7 bases of the junction unmatched. This CDR3 has 16 amino acids. Germline V gene lookup returns CDR1 SGHNT and CDR2 YYREEE (reference sequence).

The genes are TRBV9 and TRBJ1-5; unclear D gene. The germline V gene has CDR1 SGDLS and CDR2 YYNGEE. V was cut by 0 bases and J by 9 bases, with 16 bases left in between. The CDR3 loop spans 15 amino acids. CDR3 amino acids: CASSVEGSTSGPQHF. The CDR3 DNA is TGTGCCAGCAGCGTAGAGGGCAGTACTAGTGGGCCCCAGCATTTT.

Written as DNA, the CDR3 is TGTGCCAGCAAACCCAATAGGGGGACCTACGAGCAGTACTTC. This gives the protein CASKPNRGTYEQYF. The chain combines TRBV28 with TRBJ2-7; a possible D gene is TRBD1 (6 bases). V gave up 7 bases and J gave up 2 bases, with 15 bases separating them. Germline loops: CDR1 MDHEN, CDR2 SYDVKM. This CDR3 has 14 residues.

This clone was counted only a few times. The V gene is TRBV5-6, the J gene TRBJ1-4; D is possibly TRBD1 (5 bases). CDR1 and CDR2 (germline): SGHDT, YYEEEE. The CDR3 is 14 residues long. V was shortened by 0 bases and J by 7 bases, with 10 bases between the two germline ends. The CDR3: CASSLARDGEKLFF. The CDR3, as DNA: TGTGCCAGCAGCTTGGCCAGGGATGGTGAAAAACTGTTTTTT.

The rearrangement uses TRBV19 and TRBJ1-5, with TRBD1 matching over 9 bases. The trim removed 8 bases at V and 6 bases at J, leaving 8 bases unmatched. The V gene's germline CDR1 is LNHDA and CDR2 SQIVND (reference sequence). The CDR3 runs to 14 residues. CDR3 DNA: TGTGCCAGTGGCCCCGGACAGGGGAGTCAGCCCCAGCATTTT. Translation gives CASGPGQGSQPQHF.

This chain uses TRBV6-5 with TRBJ2-1, with D possibly TRBD2 on 6 matching bases. Germline loops: CDR1 MNHEY, CDR2 SVGAGI. The CDR3 runs to 13 residues. V shed 2 bases and J shed 5 bases, with 7 bases lying between them. The CDR3 sequence is CASSYAGNNEQFF. In DNA form, the CDR3 reads TGTGCCAGCAGTTACGCGGGAAACAATGAGCAGTTCTTC.

The chain links TRBV5-6 to TRBJ2-3, with 11 bases that match TRBD2. The J segment lost 5 bases and the V segment lost 4 bases, leaving 9 bases of the junction unmatched. CDR3 length equals 16 residues. In germline, CDR1 is SGHDT, CDR2 YYEEEE. The chain's CDR3 is CASSPLSSGGLDTQYF. The CDR3 coding sequence is TGTGCCAGCAGCCCCCTTTCTAGCGGGGGGTTAGATACGCAGTATTTT.

This clone has a handful of counts. This chain joins TRBV5-4 and TRBJ2-5; a possible D gene is TRBD2 (6 bases). CDR1 SGHNT and CDR2 YYREEE come from the germline V gene (reference sequence). V shed 0 bases and J shed 5 bases, with 14 bases lying between them. This CDR3 region has 15 residues. CDR3 bases: TGTGCCAGCAGCTTGGGTTCGGGAGATGGGGAGACCCAGTACTTC. It codes for CASSLGSGDGETQYF.